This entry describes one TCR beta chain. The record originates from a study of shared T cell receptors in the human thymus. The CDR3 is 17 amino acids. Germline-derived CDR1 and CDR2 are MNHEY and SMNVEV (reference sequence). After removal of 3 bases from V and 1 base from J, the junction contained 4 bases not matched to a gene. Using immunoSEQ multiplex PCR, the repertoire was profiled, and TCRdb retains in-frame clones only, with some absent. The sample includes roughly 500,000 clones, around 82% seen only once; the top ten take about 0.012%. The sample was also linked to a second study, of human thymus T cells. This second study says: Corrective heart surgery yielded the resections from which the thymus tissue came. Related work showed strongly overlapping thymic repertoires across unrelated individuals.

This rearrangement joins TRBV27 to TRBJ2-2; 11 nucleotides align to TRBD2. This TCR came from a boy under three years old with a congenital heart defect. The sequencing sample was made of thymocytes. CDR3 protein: CASSFRLAGMNTGELFF. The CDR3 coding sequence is TGTGCCAGCAGTTTTAGACTAGCGGGGATGAACACCGGGGAGCTGTTTTTT.